This T cell receptor (beta chain) was recovered during a study of shared clonotypes between healthy human individuals. About the study: Donors, aged 18 to 49, were a couple of women and a few men.

V lost 9 bases and J 3 bases, leaving 8 bases between the germline ends. CDR1 and CDR2 (germline): SEHNR, FQNEAQ (reference sequence). The CDR3 is 12 amino acids. Profiled with immunoSEQ multiplex PCR; TCRdb holds only in-frame clones, not every one. The table includes about 480,000 clones, nearly 80% detected once. Caucasian adults residing in Nashville, Tennessee made up all the donors. The sample consisted of PBMCs. The chain couples TRBV7-9 to TRBJ1-4; no clear D gene. This sequence originates from a woman in her forties in good health. Some clones in this sample may be carry-over from other donors' samples. The CDR3 DNA is TGTGCCAGTCTAGTGGCTAATGAAAAACTGTTTTTT. Its protein is CASLVANEKLFF.